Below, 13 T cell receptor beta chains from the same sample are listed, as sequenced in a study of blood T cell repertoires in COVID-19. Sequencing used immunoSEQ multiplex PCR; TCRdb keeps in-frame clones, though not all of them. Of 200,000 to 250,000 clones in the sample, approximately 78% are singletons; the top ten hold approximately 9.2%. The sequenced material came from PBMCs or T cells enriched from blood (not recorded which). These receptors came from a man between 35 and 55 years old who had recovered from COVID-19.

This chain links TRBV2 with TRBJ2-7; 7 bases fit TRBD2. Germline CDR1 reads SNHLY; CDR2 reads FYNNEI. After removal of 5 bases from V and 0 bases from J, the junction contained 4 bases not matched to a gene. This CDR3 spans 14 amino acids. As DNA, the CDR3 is TGTGCCAGCAGTTTCTGGACTAGCTCCTACGAGCAGTACTTC. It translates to CASSFWTSSYEQYF.

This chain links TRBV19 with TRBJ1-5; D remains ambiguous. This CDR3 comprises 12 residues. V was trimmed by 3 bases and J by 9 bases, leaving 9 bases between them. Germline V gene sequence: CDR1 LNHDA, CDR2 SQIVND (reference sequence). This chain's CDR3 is CASSIPRGPQHF. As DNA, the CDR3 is TGTGCCAGTAGTATCCCCCGGGGGCCCCAGCATTTT. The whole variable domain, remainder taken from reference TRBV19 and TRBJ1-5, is DGGITQSPKYLFRKEGQNVTLSCEQNLNHDAMYWYRQDPGQGLRLIYYSQIVNDFQKGDIAEGYSVSREKKESFPLTVTSAQKNPTAFYLCASSIPRGPQHFGDGTRLSIL.

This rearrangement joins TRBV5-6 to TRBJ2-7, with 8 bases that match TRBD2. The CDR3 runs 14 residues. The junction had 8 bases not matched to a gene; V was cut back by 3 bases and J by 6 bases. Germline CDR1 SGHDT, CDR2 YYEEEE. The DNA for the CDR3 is TGTGCCAGCAGCTGGGGACTAGAGGTCGGCGAGCAGTACTTC. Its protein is CASSWGLEVGEQYF.

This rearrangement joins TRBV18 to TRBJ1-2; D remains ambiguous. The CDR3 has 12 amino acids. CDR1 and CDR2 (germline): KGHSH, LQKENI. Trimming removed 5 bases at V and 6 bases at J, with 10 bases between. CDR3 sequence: CASSSEKNGYTF. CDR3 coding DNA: TGTGCCAGCTCAAGCGAGAAAAATGGCTACACCTTC.

The CDR3 sequence is CASSVTGRGGPDTQYF. The DNA for the CDR3 is TGTGCCAGCAGCGTAACGGGGCGGGGGGGCCCCGATACGCAGTATTTT. The chain links TRBV9 to TRBJ2-3; TRBD2 aligns across 9 bases. Germline CDR1 reads SGDLS; CDR2 reads YYNGEE. With V trimmed by 1 base and J by 6 bases, 9 bases remained unmatched. The CDR3 has 16 amino acids.

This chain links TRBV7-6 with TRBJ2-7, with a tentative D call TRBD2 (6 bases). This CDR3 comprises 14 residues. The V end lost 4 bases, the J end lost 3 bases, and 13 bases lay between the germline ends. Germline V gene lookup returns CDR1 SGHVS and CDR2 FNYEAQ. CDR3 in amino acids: CASSSAGTHYEQYF. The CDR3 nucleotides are TGTGCCAGCAGCTCAGCAGGGACTCACTACGAGCAGTACTTC.

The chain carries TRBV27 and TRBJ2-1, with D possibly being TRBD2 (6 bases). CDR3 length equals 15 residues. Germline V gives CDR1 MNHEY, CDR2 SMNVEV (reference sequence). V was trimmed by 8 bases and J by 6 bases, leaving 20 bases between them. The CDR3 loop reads CASWLTGTGVNEQFF. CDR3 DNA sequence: TGTGCCAGCTGGTTAACCGGGACTGGGGTCAATGAGCAGTTCTTC.

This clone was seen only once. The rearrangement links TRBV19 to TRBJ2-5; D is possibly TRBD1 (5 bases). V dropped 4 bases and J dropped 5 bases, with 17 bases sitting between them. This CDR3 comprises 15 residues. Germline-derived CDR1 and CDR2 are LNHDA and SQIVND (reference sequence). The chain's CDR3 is CASSTRQGIKETQYF. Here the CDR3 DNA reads TGTGCCAGTAGTACCCGCCAGGGAATAAAGGAGACCCAGTACTTC.

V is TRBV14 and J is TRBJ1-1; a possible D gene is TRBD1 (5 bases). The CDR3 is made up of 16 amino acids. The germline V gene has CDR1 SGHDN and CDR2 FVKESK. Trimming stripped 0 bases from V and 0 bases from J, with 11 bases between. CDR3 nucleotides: TGTGCCAGCAGCCAAGATTGGGGCAGATTGAACACTGAAGCTTTCTTT. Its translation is CASSQDWGRLNTEAFF.

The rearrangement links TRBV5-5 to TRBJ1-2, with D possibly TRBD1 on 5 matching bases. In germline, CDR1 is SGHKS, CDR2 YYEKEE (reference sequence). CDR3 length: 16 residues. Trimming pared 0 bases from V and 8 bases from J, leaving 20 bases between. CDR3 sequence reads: CASSLAAGPLLGGYTF. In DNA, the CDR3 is TGTGCCAGCAGCTTGGCCGCAGGGCCCCTGCTTGGGGGCTACACCTTC. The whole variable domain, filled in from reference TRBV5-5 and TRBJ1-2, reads DAGVTQSPTHLIKTRGQQVTLRCSPISGHKSVSWYQQVLGQGPQFIFQYYEKEERGRGNFPDRFSARQFPNYSSELNVNALLLGDSALYLCASSLAAGPLLGGYTFGSGTRLTVV.

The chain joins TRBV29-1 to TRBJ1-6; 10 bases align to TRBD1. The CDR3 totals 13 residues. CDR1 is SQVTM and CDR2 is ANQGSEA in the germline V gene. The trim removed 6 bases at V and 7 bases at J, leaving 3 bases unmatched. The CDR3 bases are TGCAGCGTAGGGACAGGGGTAAATTCACCCCTCCACTTT. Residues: CSVGTGVNSPLHF.

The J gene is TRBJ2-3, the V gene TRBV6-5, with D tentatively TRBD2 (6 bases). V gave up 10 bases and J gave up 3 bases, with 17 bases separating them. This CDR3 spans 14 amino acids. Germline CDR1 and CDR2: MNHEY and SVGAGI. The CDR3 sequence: CATSGTLTTDTQYF. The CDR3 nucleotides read TGTGCCACCTCCGGGACTCTCACTACAGATACGCAGTATTTT.

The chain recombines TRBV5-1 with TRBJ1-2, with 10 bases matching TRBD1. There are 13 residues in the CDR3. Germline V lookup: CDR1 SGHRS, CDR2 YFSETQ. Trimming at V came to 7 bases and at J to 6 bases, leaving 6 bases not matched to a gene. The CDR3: CASRLGTGDGYTF. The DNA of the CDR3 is TGCGCCAGCCGCCTGGGGACAGGGGATGGCTACACCTTC.